The next 10 T cell receptor beta chains were all read from a single sample in a study of identical twins (dated by TCRdb to 2015 to 2016). The library was obtained by 5' RACE. The sequencer listed for this sample is Illumina HiSeq 2000. TCRdb passed the public sequencing reads through fastp at Q25 and MiXCR, retaining productive beta sequences. CDR3 protein duplicates are merged, each entry listing the most common genes and DNA. The sample table contains about 460,000 distinct CDR3 sequences; only one count was recorded for approximately 15% of them. Clones ranked in the top ten supply about 0.52% of the sample. The same data also contributed to another study, on yellow fever vaccine responses in identical twins.

The source material was CD4+ T cells sorted from blood. These receptors came from a woman aged 18-29 years in good health.

This clonotype has just a few counts. V usage is TRBV5-5 and J usage is TRBJ2-3, with D possibly being TRBD1 (6 bases). Germline CDR1 is SGHKS and CDR2 is YYEKEE (reference sequence). This CDR3 comprises 14 residues. V lost 2 bases and J lost 1, with 8 bases in between. The CDR3 region has the DNA TGTGCCAGCAGCTTTAGGACAGGCACAGATACGCAGTATTTT. Translated: CASSFRTGTDTQYF.

CDR3 residues: CASSSTGEGGQYF. The CDR3 region has the DNA TGTGCCAGCAGTAGCACAGGGGAGGGCGGGCAGTACTTC. The genes are TRBV6-1 and TRBJ2-7; D assignment may be TRBD1 or TRBD2 (7 bases each). The CDR3 runs to 13 residues. The V end was cut by 5 bases, the J end by 9 bases, with 17 bases between. The germline V gene has CDR1 MNHNS and CDR2 SASEGT.

The chain carries TRBV5-1 and TRBJ2-1; the D is unclear. V dropped 6 bases and J dropped 5 bases, with 18 bases sitting between them. Germline assignment: CDR1 SGHRS and CDR2 YFSETQ. This CDR3 contains 15 residues. This CDR3 is CASTSESSQNNEQFF. Here the CDR3 DNA reads TGCGCCAGCACATCCGAGAGTTCACAAAACAATGAGCAGTTCTTC.

This clonotype showed up many times. The J gene is TRBJ2-3, the V gene TRBV24-1, with D uncertain. There are 11 residues in the CDR3. Trimming removed 7 bases from V and 1 base from J, with 2 bases in between. The germline gives CDR1 KGHDR, CDR2 SFDVKD. The CDR3 sequence is CATRGTDTQYF. The CDR3 coding sequence is TGTGCCACCAGGGGCACAGATACGCAGTATTTT.

This chain connects TRBV20-1 to TRBJ2-5, with TRBD1 matching over 8 bases. The CDR3 has 13 amino acids. Germline trimming cut 8 bases from V and 3 bases from J; bases unmatched to any gene: 8. Germline V lookup: CDR1 DFQATT, CDR2 SNEGSKA (reference sequence). The CDR3 DNA reads TGCAGTTCCTACTGGGACAGGAAAGAGACCCAGTACTTC. The encoded protein is CSSYWDRKETQYF.

This clonotype was counted many times. The V and J genes are TRBV5-1 and TRBJ2-1; D not resolved. V was shortened by 0 bases and J by 0 bases, with 7 bases between the two germline ends. The germline V gene encodes CDR1 SGHRS and CDR2 YFSETQ. The CDR3 runs 15 residues. The CDR3 spells CASSLDSTSYNEQFF. The CDR3 DNA reads TGCGCCAGCAGCTTGGACTCAACCTCCTACAATGAGCAGTTCTTC.

This clonotype was seen a handful of times. This chain connects TRBV11-2 to TRBJ1-2; 7 bases map to TRBD1. Germline lookup yields CDR1 SGHAT and CDR2 FQNNGV. V shed 3 bases and J 6 bases; nucleotides not matched to a gene: 7. The CDR3 has 14 amino acids. This CDR3 reads CASSFSTGWDGYTF. The DNA of the CDR3 is TGTGCCAGCAGCTTCTCGACAGGGTGGGATGGCTACACCTTC.

This clonotype was counted a few times. The chain employs TRBV7-9 and TRBJ2-6; D remains ambiguous. This CDR3 has 13 amino acids. From germline, CDR1 is SEHNR and CDR2 FQNEAQ (reference sequence). The ends were cut back, 6 bases at V and 1 base at J, with 4 bases in the middle. CDR3 sequence: CASSTSGANVLTF. The CDR3 nucleotides are TGTGCCAGCAGTACATCTGGGGCCAACGTCCTGACTTTC.

Only a few counts were recorded for this clonotype. The CDR3 loop reads CASSLGYQPQHF. The CDR3 DNA is TGTGCCAGCAGTTTGGGATATCAGCCCCAGCATTTT. The chain carries TRBV6-2 or TRBV6-3 and TRBJ1-5, with D uncertain. The CDR3 extends over 12 amino acids. Trimming removed 4 bases from V and 5 bases from J, with 6 bases in between. Germline CDR1 is MNHEY and CDR2 is SVGEGT.

This rearrangement joins TRBV5-1 to TRBJ2-3, with D hard to call. Germline CDR1 and CDR2: SGHRS and YFSETQ. Trimming stripped 0 bases from V and 2 bases from J, with 10 bases between. The CDR3 sequence is 15 residues long. The CDR3 DNA reads as TGCGCCAGCAGCTTGGGCAACCCCGCCACAGATACGCAGTATTTT. It specifies CASSLGNPATDTQYF.